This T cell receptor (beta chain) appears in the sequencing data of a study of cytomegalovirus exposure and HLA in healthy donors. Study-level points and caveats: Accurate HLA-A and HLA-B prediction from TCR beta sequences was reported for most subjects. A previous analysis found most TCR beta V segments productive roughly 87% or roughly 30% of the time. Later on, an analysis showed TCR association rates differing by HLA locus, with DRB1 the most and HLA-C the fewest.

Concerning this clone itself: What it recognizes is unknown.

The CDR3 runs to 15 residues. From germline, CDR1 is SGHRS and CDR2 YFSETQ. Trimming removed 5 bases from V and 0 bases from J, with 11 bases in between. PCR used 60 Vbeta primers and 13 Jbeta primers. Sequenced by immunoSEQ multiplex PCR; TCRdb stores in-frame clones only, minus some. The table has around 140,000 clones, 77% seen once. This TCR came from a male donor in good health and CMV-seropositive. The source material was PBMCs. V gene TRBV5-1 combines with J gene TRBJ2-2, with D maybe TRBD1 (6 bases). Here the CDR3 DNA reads TGCGCCAGCAGGCCAGGGGCTACGAACACCGGGGAGCTGTTTTTT. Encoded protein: CASRPGATNTGELFF.